This is a list of T cell receptor beta chains from one sample in a study of T cells in Graves' hyperthyroidism and ophthalmopathy. Each CDR3 protein gets one entry after TCRdb re-called the multiplex PCR reads with MiXCR. The repertoire has about 160,000 distinct CDR3 sequences, less than 10% of them found once; the top ten carry over 20%. Sequencing used blood. These receptors all stem from a woman between 18 and 30 years old with Graves' hyperthyroidism that later progressed to Graves' ophthalmopathy. Both conserved end residues are part of each CDR3. A D gene is named only where the DNA matches it firmly. Not all rows give a size; the values are once, few, many and, for expanded clones, a class.

v_gene,len,d_gene,j_gene,abundance,CDR3nt,CDR3aa
TRBV7-8,15,TRBD2,TRBJ2-3,many,TGTGCCAGCAGGCGCCCCGGGACTACCACAGATACGCAGTATTTT,CASRRPGTTTDTQYF
TRBV20-1,12,-,TRBJ2-1,many,TGCAGTGCTCCCATATCAGGTGTTGAGCAGTTCTTC,CSAPISGVEQFF
TRBV28,16,TRBD2,TRBJ2-1,many,TGTGCCAGCAGTACCAGACTAGCGGGGACCTACAATGAGCAGTTCTTC,CASSTRLAGTYNEQFF
TRBV28,15,-,TRBJ2-3,-,TGTGCCGCGTCTAGACTGAGGGCTAGCACAGATACGCAGTATTTT,CAASRLRASTDTQYF
TRBV13,14,TRBD1,TRBJ1-6,-,TGTGCCAGCAGCTTAGGAGGGGGCGGCTCACCCCTCCACTTT,CASSLGGGGSPLHF
TRBV25-1,14,-,TRBJ1-6,many,TGTGCCACCGGGACCATGGGGTATAATTCACCCCTCCACTTT,CATGTMGYNSPLHF
TRBV15,14,TRBD1,TRBJ1-2,many,TGTGCCACCAGCAGAAGGACAGGGACAGATGGCTACACCTTC,CATSRRTGTDGYTF
TRBV2,14,-,TRBJ1-1,many,TGTGCCAGCAGACCCGGGACATCGAACACTGAAGCTTTCTTT,CASRPGTSNTEAFF
TRBV7-3,14,TRBD1,TRBJ1-1,many,TGTGCCAGCAGCCTCGGACAGGGCCGCACTGAAGCTTTCTTT,CASSLGQGRTEAFF
TRBV9,16,TRBD2,TRBJ2-3,-,TGTGCCAGCAGCGTAGCTTCAGCGGGGACTGCCGATACGCAGTATTTT,CASSVASAGTADTQYF
TRBV18,15,-,TRBJ2-1,many,TGTGCCAGCTCACCACCAGTAACAAGGGGCAATGAGCAGTTCTTC,CASSPPVTRGNEQFF
TRBV6-1,13,-,TRBJ1-1,many,TGTGCCAGCAGTCAGGACAAACTTACTGAAGCTTTCTTT,CASSQDKLTEAFF
TRBV27,16,-,TRBJ1-6,many,TGTGCCAGCAGTTTCGTCCTGAGGGGAGAGTGGTCACCCCTCCACTTT,CASSFVLRGEWSPLHF
TRBV9,15,TRBD1,TRBJ1-2,-,TGTGCCAGCAGCGTAGGAGTACAGGGGGCGAATGGCTACACCTTC,CASSVGVQGANGYTF
TRBV15,15,-,TRBJ1-2,many,TGTGCCACCAGCAGAGATTCGGACAGCAACTATGGCTACACCTTC,CATSRDSDSNYGYTF
TRBV10-3,12,-,TRBJ1-3,-,TGTGCCATCAGCGAAACTGGAAACACCATATATTTT,CAISETGNTIYF
TRBV29-1,15,TRBD2,TRBJ2-1,-,TGCAGCGTCGGGACTAGCGGGGGGCAAGTCATCGAGCAGTTCTTC,CSVGTSGGQVIEQFF
TRBV6-1,16,-,TRBJ1-5,many,TGTGCCAGCAGTGCCACGGTGGCCCCTAGCAATCAGCCCCAGCATTTT,CASSATVAPSNQPQHF
TRBV14,16,TRBD2,TRBJ2-3,many,TGTGCCAGCAGCCAACAGAGCGGGAGAGGGACAGATACGCAGTATTTT,CASSQQSGRGTDTQYF
TRBV11-2,15,-,TRBJ2-5,many,TGTGCCAGCAGCTTAGGGCAGGGTGTTGTGGAGACCCAGTACTTC,CASSLGQGVVETQYF
TRBV5-6,18,TRBD2,TRBJ2-3,many,TGTGCCAGCAGCTTGGTTTTGGCGGGAGGGCCTCTCTCAGATACGCAGTATTTT,CASSLVLAGGPLSDTQYF
TRBV20-1,14,TRBD2,TRBJ2-7,many,TGCAGTGCTAGACCTAGCGGGAGCTCCTACGAGCAGTACTTC,CSARPSGSSYEQYF
TRBV18,17,TRBD2,TRBJ2-5,few,TGTGCCAGCTCACCACCGGCTAGCGGGAGGGCCCTGGAGACCCAGTACTTC,CASSPPASGRALETQYF
TRBV12-3/TRBV12-4,14,-,TRBJ1-5,many,TGTGCCAGCAGTCACGGGGTTAGCAATCAGCCCCAGCATTTT,CASSHGVSNQPQHF
TRBV4-2,17,-,TRBJ1-3,-,TGTGCCAGCAGCCCGTTGAAGGACATACTCTCTGGAAACACCATATATTTT,CASSPLKDILSGNTIYF
TRBV27,13,TRBD1,TRBJ2-7,many,TGTGCCAGCAGTGTCGGGACAGGCAGCGAGCAGTACTTC,CASSVGTGSEQYF
TRBV5-1,11,-,TRBJ2-7,many,TGCGCCAGCAGCTTGGATCACGAGCAGTACTTC,CASSLDHEQYF
TRBV11-1,17,TRBD2,TRBJ2-2,many,TGTGCCAGCAGCCTCCAAACTAGCGGGGAAAACACCGGGGAGCTGTTTTTT,CASSLQTSGENTGELFF
TRBV11-2,16,TRBD1,TRBJ1-4,many,TGTGCCAGCAGCACACAGGGGGCAACAACTAATGAAAAACTGTTTTTT,CASSTQGATTNEKLFF
TRBV3-1,18,TRBD1,TRBJ2-1,-,TGTGCCAGCAGCCAAGAAGCCTGGACAGGGGGCCCCTACAATGAGCAGTTCTTC,CASSQEAWTGGPYNEQFF
TRBV7-9,16,-,TRBJ2-1,many,TGTGCCAGCAGCCCTCACGACAGCCCCTCCTACAATGAGCAGTTCTTC,CASSPHDSPSYNEQFF
TRBV5-6,14,-,TRBJ1-2,many,TGTGCCAGCAGCTTGGAGGGGTGGGCAGTTGGCTACACCTTC,CASSLEGWAVGYTF